The T cell receptor (beta chain) described here comes from a study of T cell responses to AZD1222 COVID-19 vaccine. Germline CDR1 reads SGHTA; CDR2 reads FQGTGA. V lost 5 bases and J lost 6, with 17 bases in between. The CDR3 is made up of 15 amino acids. The repertoire was sequenced with immunoSEQ multiplex PCR; TCRdb's copy has only in-frame clones and lacks some. The data show 75,000 to 100,000 clones, around 90% seen once. The table lists this clone with a few counts. V usage is TRBV7-3 and J usage is TRBJ2-1; D possibly uses TRBD1 or TRBD2 (5 bases each). The clonotype originates from an adult in good health. The specimen was peripheral blood, collected on day 0 of AZD1222 vaccination. The CDR3 sequence: CASSQGVAKSNEQFF. The CDR3 coding sequence is TGTGCCAGCAGCCAGGGAGTAGCTAAATCCAATGAGCAGTTCTTC.